The clone carrying this T cell receptor beta chain was observed a single time. Trimming cost V 3 bases and J 8 bases, with 10 bases left between them. The germline V gene has CDR1 MNHNS and CDR2 SASEGT. The CDR3 length is 12 residues. The record originates from a study of control samples from healthy donors and cancer patients. The repertoire was sequenced with immunoSEQ multiplex PCR; TCRdb's copy has only in-frame clones and lacks some. In the table there are some 90,000 clones, 70% to 90% of which are singletons. The rearrangement links TRBV6-1 to TRBJ1-2; the D gene is possibly TRBD1 (6 bases). The clonotype comes from a woman aged 50 to 60 in good health. The sequencing input was blood. CDR3 coding DNA: TGTGCCAGCAGTGAGGCAGGGGACGGCTACACCTTC. Its protein product is CASSEAGDGYTF.